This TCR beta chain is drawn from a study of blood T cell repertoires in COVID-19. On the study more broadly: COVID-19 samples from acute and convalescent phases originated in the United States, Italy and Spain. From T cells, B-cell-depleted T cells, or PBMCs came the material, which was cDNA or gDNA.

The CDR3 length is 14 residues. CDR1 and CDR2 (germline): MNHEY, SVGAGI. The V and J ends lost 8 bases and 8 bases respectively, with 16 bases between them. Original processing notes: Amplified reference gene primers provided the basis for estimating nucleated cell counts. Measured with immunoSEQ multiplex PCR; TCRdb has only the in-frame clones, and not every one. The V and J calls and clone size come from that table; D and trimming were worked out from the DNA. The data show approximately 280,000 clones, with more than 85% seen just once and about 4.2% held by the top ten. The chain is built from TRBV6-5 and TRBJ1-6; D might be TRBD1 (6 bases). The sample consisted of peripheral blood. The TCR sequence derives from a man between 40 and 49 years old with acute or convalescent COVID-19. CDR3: CASSIGGGDSPLHF. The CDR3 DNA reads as TGTGCCAGCTCAATCGGGGGGGGCGATTCACCCCTCCACTTT.